Below are 3 T cell receptor beta chains sequenced from a single sample in a study of T-cell memory formation after mild COVID-19. In TCRdb, the 5' RACE reads were re-called with MiXCR into one record per CDR3 protein. This table holds 500,000 to 550,000 distinct CDR3 sequences, 20% found once. The sequencing sample was made of PBMCs or a T cell subset sorted from them (not recorded which). The receptors originated from an adult woman who had mild COVID-19 (a few samples of this study predate the infection). Cell type and time point are not known.

This clonotype was observed a few times. The J gene is TRBJ1-3, the V gene TRBV12-3 or TRBV12-4; TRBD1 agrees at 10 bases. CDR3 size: 14 residues. The ends lost 6 bases at V and 7 bases at J; junction bases unmatched: 6. Here the CDR3 reads CASRPRDRGNTIYF. The DNA for the CDR3 is TGTGCCAGCAGACCCCGGGACAGGGGTAACACCATATATTTT.

This clonotype was seen more than once but under ten times. This chain uses TRBV7-8 with TRBJ2-5; TRBD2 matches at 8 bases. Germline V gene lookup returns CDR1 SGHVS and CDR2 FQNEAQ. The length of the CDR3 is 15 residues. The trim removed 6 bases at V and 5 bases at J, leaving 11 bases unmatched. In DNA form, the CDR3 reads TGTGCCAGCAGGTCGGGGGGGACCGCAACGGAGACCCAGTACTTC. Amino acid sequence: CASRSGGTATETQYF.

This clonotype was observed a handful of times. This CDR3 is CASSLAGTVNQPQHF. The CDR3 DNA reads TGCGCCAGCAGCTTGGCCGGGACAGTTAATCAGCCCCAGCATTTT. The rearrangement links TRBV5-1 to TRBJ1-5; 7 nucleotides align to TRBD1. The germline CDR1 and CDR2 sequences are SGHRS and YFSETQ. This CDR3 comprises 15 residues. Losses at the gene ends were 0 bases for V and 4 bases for J; bases not matched to a gene: 4.